This T cell receptor (beta chain) was found in a study of beta chain features in type 1 diabetes. The whole isolated RNA underwent reverse transcription, so sequencing captured expressed TCRB transcripts. Sequencing used immunoSEQ multiplex PCR; TCRdb keeps in-frame clones, though not all of them. The data hold 850,000 to 900,000 clones, with roughly 15% observed a single time. Sorting with CD45RO/CCR7/CD25/CD127/CD95/CD27 yielded naive, central memory, regulatory and stem-like memory CD4+ cells. The CDR3 sequence is 13 residues long. With 5 bases removed from V and 2 bases from J, the gap between germline ends came to 10 bases. Looked up from germline, CDR1 is SGHTA and CDR2 is FQGNSA. Regarding the study as a whole: Compared with healthy donors, patients appeared to share more similar naive, central memory and regulatory TCRB repertoires.

This clone was detected only a few times. Its antigen is unknown. Sequencing was performed on naive CD4+ T cells from blood. This clonotype was obtained from a woman aged 18 to 35 in good health. This rearrangement joins TRBV7-2 to TRBJ2-7; TRBD1 might be the D (6 bases). The CDR3 DNA reads as TGTGCCAGCAGCGTAACAGGGACCTACGAGCAGTACTTC. Translation: CASSVTGTYEQYF.